This T cell receptor (beta chain) was observed in a study of T cells in Graves' hyperthyroidism and ophthalmopathy. An absence of ophthalmopathy progression within 18 months meant stable Graves' hyperthyroidism. Amplification of TCR beta CDR3 regions used RNA as the template. The HTBI set primed first-round TCR CDR3 RT-PCR. Each CDR3 protein gets one entry after TCRdb re-called the multiplex PCR reads with MiXCR. The sample holds some 440,000 distinct CDR3 sequences, approximately 14% seen once. Germline V gene sequence: CDR1 SGHAT, CDR2 FQNNGV. V was trimmed by 2 bases and J by 6 bases, leaving 12 bases between them. The CDR3 spans 14 residues. This clonotype was counted many times.

Sequencing input: blood. The chain joins TRBV11-2 to TRBJ2-3, with D possibly called TRBD1 or TRBD2 (5 bases each). The clonotype was recovered from a woman younger than 30 with Graves' hyperthyroidism. DNA of the CDR3: TGTGCCAGCAGCTTAAGGGGCTCGGGGGATACGCAGTATTTT. Encoded protein: CASSLRGSGDTQYF.